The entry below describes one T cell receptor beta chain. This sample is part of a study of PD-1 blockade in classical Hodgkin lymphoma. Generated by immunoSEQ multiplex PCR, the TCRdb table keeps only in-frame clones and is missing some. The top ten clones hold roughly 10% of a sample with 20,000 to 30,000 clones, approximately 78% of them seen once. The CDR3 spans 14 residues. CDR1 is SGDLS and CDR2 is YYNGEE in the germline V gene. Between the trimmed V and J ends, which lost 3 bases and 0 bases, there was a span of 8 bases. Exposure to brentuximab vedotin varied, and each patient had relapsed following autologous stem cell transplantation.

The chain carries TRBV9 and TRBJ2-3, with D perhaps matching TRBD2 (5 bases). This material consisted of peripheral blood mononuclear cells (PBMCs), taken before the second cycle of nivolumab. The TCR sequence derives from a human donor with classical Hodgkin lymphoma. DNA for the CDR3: TGTGCCAGCAGCGGGACTGCTAGCACAGATACGCAGTATTTT. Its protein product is CASSGTASTDTQYF.